Listed here is a single T cell receptor (beta chain). This clonotype was recorded at least ten times. Its specific antigen is unknown. No much larger clone exists at a distance of one base, and base qualities are not known. Including cysteine and phenylalanine, the CDR3 has 19 amino acids. Left in the record is the CDR3 DNA by itself, 57 bases read in frame from the first base. The donors were six healthy women who made up three monozygous twin pairs. All three twin pairs had been reared together, and it was thought likely that the same infectious agents and vaccines had been met by these twin pairs. RNA was isolated from peripheral blood mononuclear cells and used to prepare TCR cDNA libraries. This sample is part of a study of identical twins' blood T cells (dated by TCRdb to the early 2010s). Background on the whole study: Roughly 50 million Illumina reads were obtained across roughly twelve libraries, of which six were alpha-chain libraries and six were beta-chain libraries. To assess how genetics influences repertoire formation, the study used next-generation sequencing to compare the TCR alpha and beta chain repertoires of three pairs of monozygous twins.

Library method: 5' RACE. The reads were generated on an Illumina Genome Analyzer IIx. The RNA-based TCR cDNA libraries were made using a previously described protocol that was modified in several ways. To prevent cross-contamination, sample-specific barcodes were introduced on both ends of each TCR cDNA library during cDNA synthesis and amplification. The authors' analysis ran thus. Each library contained roughly 2.2 to 4 million CDR3-containing reads, and somewhere between about 90,000 and nearly 500,000 clonotypes were identified for each individual. Reads carrying improper barcode index combinations were removed, after which the MiTCR software was used to build a cloneset for each library. While assembling CDR3 clonotypes, MiTCR filtered or rescued low-quality reads and corrected PCR and sequencing errors. Artificial out-of-frame clonotypes were removed by being mapped to in-frame sequences, with one indel in the CDR3 allowed. Similarity in V and J gene usage between donors was calculated as the Jensen-Shannon divergence divided by the mean entropy. TCRdb handled the public reads itself, with Q25 trimming in fastp and clone calling in MiXCR, and kept productive beta chains. Entries that share a CDR3 protein sequence are merged under the most common genes and DNA. These V and J calls are TCRdb output, not the study's own analysis. For this sample the table gives roughly 340,000 distinct CDR3 sequences, of which 25% to 35% were detected only once. The ten most abundant clones make up 6.1% of the sample.

Study-level results and caveats: The number of CDR3 clonotypes shared between two donors was mainly determined by the product of the cloneset sizes of the two donors, and no clear deviation from this trend was shown by twins. Because the twins were reared together, environmental influences could not be ruled out as the explanation for twin similarity. Twin pairs were reported to be markedly more alike in V gene usage than unrelated donors were, even when looking at non-selected out-of-frame TCRbeta clonotypes. Looking at the most abundant TCRbeta clonotypes, every donor had more CDR3 sequences in common with her twin than with unrelated donors. The proposed role of the TCRalpha J segment in MHC recognition during thymic selection was stated to require validation by independent studies.

The sample consisted of PBMCs. The rearranged chain carries TRBV21-1 and TRBJ1-6; the table gives TRBD1 as D, unverified against the DNA. TRBV21-1 is given as a pseudogene. This clonotype originated in a woman aged 18-55 years in good health. The CDR3 reads CASSKSTKWTGEFHSPLHF. Read as DNA, the sequence is TGTGCCAGCAGCAAATCTACCAAGTGGACAGGGGAATTCCATTCACCCCTCCACTTT.